Presented here are 30 T cell receptor beta chains from one specimen sequenced in a study of cytomegalovirus exposure and HLA in healthy donors (dated by TCRdb to the late 2010s). To prepare the library, the immunoSEQ multiplex PCR assay was applied. The table was pulled from immuneACCESS by TCRdb, which kept in-frame rearrangements only. Such tables lose some clones; where checked, under half of the loss comes from unresolved V genes, and the rest has no known cause. The sample has 66,000 or so clones on record, approximately 96% of them singletons. The leading ten clones occupy around 1.5% of the sample. Material: PBMCs. Source of these receptors: a woman under 30 in good health and CMV-seropositive.

V usage is TRBV6-5 and J usage is TRBJ1-5, with 9 bases that match TRBD1. Germline V CDR1 and CDR2: MNHEY, SVGAGI. The CDR3 length is 15 residues. The junction had 8 bases not matched to a gene; V was cut back by 5 bases and J by 6 bases. CDR3 residues: CASSQIPTGGQPQHF. CDR3 nucleotides: TGTGCCAGCAGTCAAATCCCGACAGGGGGTCAGCCCCAGCATTTT.

This sequence joins TRBV6-5 and TRBJ2-2, with D maybe TRBD1 (6 bases). The CDR3 contains 13 residues. The germline V and J ends were trimmed by 2 bases and 10 bases, with 11 bases remaining between them. CDR1 is MNHEY, CDR2 SVGAGI, per germline. CDR3 nucleotide sequence: TGTGCCAGCAGTTACCTTGGACAGATGGAGCTGTTTTTT. It codes for CASSYLGQMELFF.

This clone appeared once. V gene TRBV7-9 combines with J gene TRBJ2-3; TRBD1 agrees at 8 bases. Germline trimming cut 2 bases from V and 3 bases from J; bases unmatched to any gene: 4. This CDR3 has 15 amino acids. Germline V CDR1 and CDR2: SEHNR, FQNEAQ (reference sequence). The CDR3 region is CASSLQGAKTDTQYF. The CDR3 DNA follows: TGTGCCAGCAGCTTACAGGGGGCTAAGACAGATACGCAGTATTTT.

The J gene is TRBJ2-1, the V gene TRBV14; 12 positions match TRBD2. The CDR3 has 16 amino acids. In germline, CDR1 is SGHDN, CDR2 FVKESK. The V segment lost 4 bases and the J segment 7 bases; nucleotides outside the gene matches: 8. CDR3 bases: TGTGCCAGCAGCCCGAGAGTTCTAGCGGGAGGGAATGAGCAGTTCTTC. This codes for CASSPRVLAGGNEQFF.

The chain has TRBV13 and TRBJ2-2; the D gene is possibly TRBD2 (6 bases). CDR3 size: 15 residues. CDR1 is PRHDT and CDR2 is FYEKMQ in the germline V gene (reference sequence). V was pared by 7 bases and J by 1 base, with 13 bases between. CDR3 in DNA: TGTGCCAGCACCCCTTGGAGGGAGAACACCGGGGAGCTGTTTTTT. It is translated as CASTPWRENTGELFF.

V usage is TRBV15 and J usage is TRBJ2-1; TRBD2 is a possible D gene (6 bases). Germline CDR1 LNHNV, CDR2 YYDKDF (reference sequence). V was cut by 0 bases and J by 9 bases, with 9 bases left in between. The CDR3 has 13 residues. The CDR3 loop reads CATSRDIGGEQFF. Written as DNA, the CDR3 is TGTGCCACCAGCAGAGATATCGGGGGTGAGCAGTTCTTC. Combining the CDR3 with reference TRBV15 and TRBJ2-1 gives the whole variable domain DAMVIQNPRYQVTQFGKPVTLSCSQTLNHNVMYWYQQKSSQAPKLLFHYYDKDFNNEADTPDNFQSRRPNTSFCFLDIRSPGLGDTAMYLCATSRDIGGEQFFGPGTRLTVL.

The chain couples TRBV27 to TRBJ2-2, with a tentative D call TRBD1 (5 bases). The CDR3 runs 16 residues. V was trimmed by 4 bases and J by 2 bases, leaving 14 bases between them. Germline values: CDR1 MNHEY, CDR2 SMNVEV (reference sequence). This chain's CDR3 is CASSSPDKLNTGELFF. The CDR3 nucleotides are TGTGCCAGCAGTTCTCCGGACAAATTAAACACCGGGGAGCTGTTTTTT.

V is TRBV28 and J is TRBJ2-5, with D perhaps TRBD1 (6 bases). The V gene's germline CDR1 is MDHEN and CDR2 SYDVKM. The CDR3 spans 14 residues. Between the trimmed V and J ends, which lost 6 bases and 8 bases, there was a span of 19 bases. The CDR3 coding sequence is TGTGCCAGCAGCCCCCGGTTCGAGGGGGACACCCAGTACTTC. Protein product: CASSPRFEGDTQYF.

The CDR3: CASSSGAGANVLTF. Written as DNA, the CDR3 is TGTGCCAGCAGCTCGGGGGCTGGGGCCAACGTCCTGACTTTC. This sequence joins TRBV11-2 and TRBJ2-6; tentative D call: TRBD2 (6 bases). V was pared by 4 bases and J by 2 bases, with 6 bases between. This CDR3 comprises 14 residues. Germline CDR1 SGHAT, CDR2 FQNNGV. The full variable domain, rest sourced from reference TRBV11-2 and TRBJ2-6, is EAGVAQSPRYKIIEKRQSVAFWCNPISGHATLYWYQQILGQGPKLLIQFQNNGVVDDSQLPKDRFSAERLKGVDSTLKIQPAKLEDSAVYLCASSSGAGANVLTFGAGSRLTVL.

A few counts support this clone. The chain links TRBV28 to TRBJ2-1; D gene unclear. CDR1 and CDR2 (germline): MDHEN, SYDVKM. V lost 4 bases and J 8 bases, leaving 6 bases between the germline ends. The CDR3 contains 11 residues. As DNA, the CDR3 is TGTGCCAGCAGTTCTTCTCATGAGCAGTTCTTC. Protein product: CASSSSHEQFF.

The rearrangement uses TRBV6-4 and TRBJ2-7; 7 bases map to TRBD2. CDR3 length: 16 amino acids. Per the germline V gene, CDR1 is MRHNA and CDR2 is SNTAGT. V was clipped by 2 bases and J by 2 bases; unmatched bases: 9. Here the CDR3 DNA reads TGTGCCAGCAGTGACGTATCCGCTAGCGGCCCCTACGAGCAGTACTTC. As protein: CASSDVSASGPYEQYF.

The chain is built from TRBV7-9 and TRBJ1-1, with D possibly matching TRBD1 (6 bases). V dropped 3 bases and J dropped 7 bases, with 9 bases sitting between them. The CDR3 is 12 amino acids. The germline V gene encodes CDR1 SEHNR and CDR2 FQNEAQ (reference sequence). The CDR3 DNA reads as TGTGCCAGCAGCTTGGGGACAAGTGAAGCTTTCTTT. Encoded protein: CASSLGTSEAFF.

CDR3 loop: CASSLVATGTGNTIYF. The CDR3, as DNA: TGTGCCAGCAGCTTAGTGGCGACAGGGACTGGAAACACCATATATTTT. This chain joins TRBV7-9 and TRBJ1-3, with 7 bases lining up with TRBD1. The V gene's germline CDR1 is SEHNR and CDR2 FQNEAQ (reference sequence). Unmatched junction bases numbered 5, after V lost 1 base and J lost 2 bases. This CDR3 is built from 16 residues.

The chain joins TRBV18 to TRBJ2-5, with D possibly TRBD1 on 5 matching bases. The J call is uncertain, as TRBJ2-7 better fits the DNA end. Germline loops: CDR1 KGHSH, CDR2 LQKENI. The CDR3 consists of 13 residues. The CDR3 nucleotides are TGTGCCAGCTCACGAGGACACGGCTACGAGCAGTACTTC. It codes for CASSRGHGYEQYF.

The V gene is TRBV19, the J gene TRBJ2-6; 11 bases fit TRBD1. Germline CDR1 and CDR2: LNHDA and SQIVND (reference sequence). With V trimmed by 5 bases and J by 3 bases, 6 bases remained unmatched. The CDR3 is 17 residues long. In DNA, the CDR3 is TGTGCCAGTAGTCCCCAGGACAGGGGGCTTGGGGCCAACGTCCTGACTTTC. Amino acid sequence: CASSPQDRGLGANVLTF. Based on the CDR3 plus reference TRBV19 and TRBJ2-6, the full variable domain is DGGITQSPKYLFRKEGQNVTLSCEQNLNHDAMYWYRQDPGQGLRLIYYSQIVNDFQKGDIAEGYSVSREKKESFPLTVTSAQKNPTAFYLCASSPQDRGLGANVLTFGAGSRLTVL.

V usage is TRBV6-6 and J usage is TRBJ1-2, with D possibly TRBD1 on 5 matching bases. CDR3 length: 15 amino acids. Per the germline V gene, CDR1 is MNHNY and CDR2 is SVGAGI (reference sequence). V dropped 2 bases and J dropped 4 bases, with 14 bases sitting between them. The CDR3 is CASSYVAGPVYGYTF. CDR3 in DNA: TGTGCCAGCAGTTACGTGGCAGGGCCCGTCTATGGCTACACCTTC.

This clone was seen a few times. The V call is TRBV5-1, the J call TRBJ2-3, with D maybe TRBD2 (6 bases). V dropped 4 bases and J dropped 0 bases, with 15 bases sitting between them. This CDR3 has 16 amino acids. Germline CDR1 reads SGHRS; CDR2 reads YFSETQ. Written as DNA, the CDR3 is TGCGCCAGCAGCCCCGGAGCGGGTTGGAGCACAGATACGCAGTATTTT. This encodes CASSPGAGWSTDTQYF. The full variable domain, completed using reference TRBV5-1 and TRBJ2-3, is KAGVTQTPRYLIKTRGQQVTLSCSPISGHRSVSWYQQTPGQGLQFLFEYFSETQRNKGNFPGRFSGRQFSNSRSEMNVSTLELGDSALYLCASSPGAGWSTDTQYFGPGTRLTVL.

V gene TRBV19 combines with J gene TRBJ2-2; D is uncertain. V lost 5 bases and J lost 1, with 2 bases in between. The CDR3 is 12 amino acids. Germline V CDR1 and CDR2: LNHDA, SQIVND (reference sequence). CDR3 amino acids: CASSRNTGELFF. The CDR3 DNA is TGTGCCAGTAGTCGGAACACCGGGGAGCTGTTTTTT.

The chain has TRBV7-3 and TRBJ2-2; a weak D match, TRBD1 (6 bases). In germline, CDR1 is SGHTA, CDR2 FQGTGA. V was pared by 0 bases and J by 7 bases, with 18 bases between. The CDR3 spans 17 residues. Here the CDR3 DNA reads TGTGCCAGCAGCTTAACTGGCCAGGGGAGTAAGGGCGGGGAGCTGTTTTTT. It encodes CASSLTGQGSKGGELFF.

The chain is built from TRBV19 and TRBJ2-7; D may be TRBD1 (6 bases). The V end lost 8 bases, the J end lost 0 bases, and 8 bases lay between the germline ends. The CDR3 contains 12 residues. CDR1 is LNHDA and CDR2 is SQIVND in the germline V gene (reference sequence). In nucleotides, the CDR3 is TGTGCCAGTGGACAGCACTCCTACGAGCAGTACTTC. This codes for CASGQHSYEQYF.

The rearrangement uses TRBV28 and TRBJ2-2; D is undetermined. Trimming stripped 6 bases from V and 5 bases from J, with 16 bases between. The germline V gene has CDR1 MDHEN and CDR2 SYDVKM. CDR3 size: 15 residues. The CDR3 sequence is CASSPGGRGTGELFF. Written as DNA, the CDR3 is TGTGCCAGCAGCCCCGGTGGCAGAGGAACCGGGGAGCTGTTTTTT.

The rearrangement links TRBV19 to TRBJ2-1, with TRBD2 matching 14 bases. There are 16 residues in the CDR3. In germline, CDR1 is LNHDA, CDR2 SQIVND (reference sequence). With V trimmed by 7 bases and J by 0 bases, 2 bases remained unmatched. The CDR3 coding sequence is TGTGCCAGTACCGGGACTAGCGGGAGCTCCTACAATGAGCAGTTCTTC. It encodes CASTGTSGSSYNEQFF.

This clone was observed once. Here the CDR3 DNA reads TGTGCCAGCAGTTTATATGGCAGGGGCTACGAGCAGTACTTC. Protein: CASSLYGRGYEQYF. The chain carries TRBV28 and TRBJ2-7, with D perhaps matching TRBD1 (6 bases). CDR1 is MDHEN and CDR2 is SYDVKM in the germline V gene. V dropped 1 base and J dropped 3 bases, with 10 bases sitting between them. The CDR3 totals 14 residues.

The chain uses TRBV28 and TRBJ1-4; 8 nucleotides align to TRBD1. The CDR3 consists of 14 residues. Trimming cost V 7 bases and J 6 bases; bases outside gene matches: 7. From germline, CDR1 is MDHEN and CDR2 SYDVKM. Here the CDR3 DNA reads TGTGCCAGCACCCCGGGACAGGCTGATGAAAAACTGTTTTTT. Translated, it gives CASTPGQADEKLFF. The full variable domain, in which reference TRBV28 and TRBJ1-4 provide the parts outside the CDR3, is DVKVTQSSRYLVKRTGEKVFLECVQDMDHENMFWYRQDPGLGLRLIYFSYDVKMKEKGDIPEGYSVSREKKERFSLILESASTNQTSMYLCASTPGQADEKLFFGSGTQLSVL.

J is TRBJ2-7 and V is TRBV19; possibly TRBD2 for D (6 bases). Looked up from germline, CDR1 is LNHDA and CDR2 is SQIVND (reference sequence). The CDR3 spans 16 residues. Trimming took off 0 bases at V and 4 bases at J, with 16 bases between the two ends. CDR3 sequence: CASSIESTGAWYEQYF. The CDR3 nucleotides read TGTGCCAGTAGTATAGAATCGACGGGAGCATGGTACGAGCAGTACTTC.

The chain is built from TRBV27 and TRBJ1-5; D unresolved. The CDR3 is 15 amino acids. CDR1 and CDR2 (germline): MNHEY, SMNVEV (reference sequence). The V and J ends lost 2 bases and 0 bases respectively, with 8 bases between them. CDR3 sequence (DNA): TGTGCCAGCAGTTTACTGGGCTATAGCAATCAGCCCCAGCATTTT. It is translated as CASSLLGYSNQPQHF.

This sequence joins TRBV28 and TRBJ1-1, with a possible D match to TRBD1 (6 bases). The CDR3 sequence is 12 residues long. CDR1 and CDR2 from the germline V gene are MDHEN and SYDVKM. V lost 11 bases, J lost 4 bases, and 14 bases lay in between. The CDR3 DNA follows: TGTGCCGCCCCGGGGGGCGGCACTGAAGCTTTCTTT. Amino acid sequence: CAAPGGGTEAFF.

The rearrangement joins TRBV6-5 to TRBJ2-1; D possibly corresponds to TRBD2 (5 bases). The CDR3 has 16 residues. The germline V gene has CDR1 MNHEY and CDR2 SVGAGI. Trimming removed 2 bases at V and 3 bases at J, with 14 bases between. CDR3 amino acids: CASSYIRLTFYNEQFF. Here the CDR3 DNA reads TGTGCCAGCAGTTACATCCGACTAACCTTCTACAATGAGCAGTTCTTC.

The chain carries TRBV28 and TRBJ1-2; TRBD1 aligns across 8 bases. Germline CDR1 is MDHEN and CDR2 is SYDVKM. The CDR3 totals 18 residues. V lost 3 bases to trimming and J lost 6 bases; unmatched junction nucleotides: 18. The CDR3 here is CASSFPFIRQGYRNGYTF. Here the CDR3 DNA reads TGTGCCAGCAGTTTCCCCTTCATCAGACAGGGGTATAGGAATGGCTACACCTTC.

This chain uses TRBV27 with TRBJ1-5, with D maybe TRBD1 (6 bases). Germline loops: CDR1 MNHEY, CDR2 SMNVEV (reference sequence). This CDR3 has 12 amino acids. Trimming took 6 bases from V and 6 from J, leaving 9 bases between them. The CDR3: CASRTGGQPQHF. CDR3 bases: TGTGCCAGCAGGACAGGAGGTCAGCCCCAGCATTTT.